This TCR beta chain was captured by sequencing in a study of blood T cell repertoires in COVID-19. At the level of the study: COVID-19 samples from acute and convalescent phases originated in the United States, Italy and Spain. PBMCs, B-cell-depleted T cells, or T cells provided the cDNA or gDNA that made up the material.

Authors' analysis steps: Nucleated cell number was recorded as an estimate derived from reference gene primer amplification. Clones were read by immunoSEQ multiplex PCR, and TCRdb kept only the in-frame ones, dropping some. That table is the source of V, J and clone size, and D and trimming were worked out from the DNA. Counted here are 90,000 to 110,000 clones, 84% occurring once; the ten biggest clones make up 7% to 9.5%. The ends were cut back, 3 bases at V and 8 bases at J, with 13 bases in the middle. Germline CDR1 reads SQVTM; CDR2 reads ANQGSEA. CDR3 length: 13 residues. This clone was counted between two and nine times.

The TCR originated in a woman older than 75 with active or convalescent COVID-19. Sequencing was done on a sample of peripheral blood. This chain links TRBV29-1 with TRBJ1-4; D may be TRBD1 (6 bases). The CDR3 is CSVELSDREKLFF. The CDR3 nucleotides read TGCAGCGTTGAGCTCTCCGACAGGGAAAAACTGTTTTTT.